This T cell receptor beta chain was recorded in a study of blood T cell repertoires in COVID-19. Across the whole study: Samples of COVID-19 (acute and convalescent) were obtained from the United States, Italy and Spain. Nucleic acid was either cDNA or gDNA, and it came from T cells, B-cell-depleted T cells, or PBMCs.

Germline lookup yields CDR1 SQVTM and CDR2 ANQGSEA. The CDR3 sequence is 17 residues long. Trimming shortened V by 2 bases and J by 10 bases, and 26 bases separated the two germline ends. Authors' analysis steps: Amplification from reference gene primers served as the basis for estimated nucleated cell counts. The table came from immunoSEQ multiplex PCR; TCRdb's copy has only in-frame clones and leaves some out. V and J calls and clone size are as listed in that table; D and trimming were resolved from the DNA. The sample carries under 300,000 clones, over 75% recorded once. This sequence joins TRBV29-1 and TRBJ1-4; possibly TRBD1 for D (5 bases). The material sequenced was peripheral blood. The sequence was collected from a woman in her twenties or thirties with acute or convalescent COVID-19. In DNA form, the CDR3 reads TGCAGCGTTGAATGGGCAGAGGGCCTAGTGGGGAGGGGAAAACTGTTTTTT. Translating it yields CSVEWAEGLVGRGKLFF.